The sequence of this TCR beta chain was determined in a study of blood T cell repertoires in COVID-19. Germline V CDR1 and CDR2: GTSNPN, SVGIG (reference sequence). The junction had 13 bases not matched to a gene; V was cut back by 5 bases and J by 15 bases. The CDR3 runs 15 residues. Libraries were prepared by immunoSEQ multiplex PCR; TCRdb keeps only in-frame clonotypes and omits some of them. Of hundreds of thousands of clones listed, approximately 88% were seen once; the top ten hold 10% to 15%. V usage is TRBV30 and J usage is TRBJ2-1; 16 nucleotides align to TRBD2. The sequenced material came from peripheral blood. The clonotype was recovered from a woman in her forties or fifties with COVID-19, enrolled during active disease. The chain's CDR3 is CAWGKPGLAGGLAFF. CDR3 sequence (DNA): TGTGCCTGGGGCAAGCCGGGACTAGCGGGGGGGCTTGCGTTCTTC.